The 20 T cell receptor beta chains reported below all come from one sample, sequenced in a study of T cell clonality in common variable immunodeficiency (dated by TCRdb to between 2014 and 2017). The library was generated by the immunoSEQ multiplex PCR assay. TCRdb retrieved this table from immuneACCESS and kept in-frame rearrangements only. Not all clones are present; in checked studies, unresolved V genes account for under half, and no reason is known for the remainder. The table for this sample lists 25,000 to 35,000 clones, none of them counted only once. The ten top clones hold about an eighth of the sample. The specimen sequenced was peripheral blood mononuclear cells. These receptors came from a person aged 18 to 70 in good health.

This clone was observed at least ten times. The sequence runs out 3 residues before the end of the CDR3; the remainder is reconstructed from the germline J gene. The chain has TRBV7-6 and TRBJ2-7; no definite D call. The V end lost 1 base, the J end lost 1 base, and 8 bases lay between the germline ends. The CDR3 is 14 amino acids. CDR1 and CDR2 (germline): SGHVS, FNYEAQ. CDR3 region: CASSLGPVSYEQYF. The CDR3 DNA, read in part, is TGTGCCAGCAGCTTAGGGCCTGTTTCCTACGAG.

This clone has a count of ten or more. Read coverage stops 3 residues before the CDR3 terminus; the germline J gene supplies the remainder. The gene calls are TRBV5-1 and TRBJ1-2, with a tentative D call TRBD1 (5 bases). The CDR3 contains 10 residues. Germline loops: CDR1 SGHRS, CDR2 YFSETQ. The CDR3 spells CARTGGGYTF. The DNA read from the CDR3 is TGCGCCAGAACTGGGGGGGGC.

This clone appeared many times. Read data end 3 residues before the CDR3 end; the end is taken from the germline J gene. This sequence joins TRBV2 and TRBJ1-6, with a weak D call TRBD1 (5 bases). Germline CDR1 and CDR2: SNHLY and FYNNEI. There are 13 residues in the CDR3. V was trimmed by 7 bases and J by 4 bases, leaving 8 bases between them. This CDR3 is CASMGGYNSPLHF. CDR3 DNA (partial): TGTGCCAGCATGGGGGGGTATAATTCACCC.

This clone was counted at least ten times. The read ends 3 residues early relative to the CDR3; the germline J gene fills the gap. V and J are TRBV7-9 and TRBJ2-5; perhaps TRBD1 as D (5 bases). The germline CDR1 and CDR2 sequences are SEHNR and FQNEAQ (reference sequence). This CDR3 is 14 amino acids long. Trimming took off 2 bases at V and 4 bases at J, with 11 bases between the two ends. CDR3 protein: CASSLKGNIETQYF. The CDR3 bases that were read are TGTGCCAGCAGCTTAAAGGGGAATATAGAGACC. The complete variable domain, with remaining parts taken from reference TRBV7-9 and TRBJ2-5, reads DTGVSQNPRHKITKRGQNVTFRCDPISEHNRLYWYRQTLGQGPEFLTYFQNEAQLEKSRLLSDRFSAERPKGSFSTLEIQRTEQGDSAMYLCASSLKGNIETQYFGPGTRLLVL.

This clone was seen repeatedly, ten times or more. Coverage ceases 3 residues before the CDR3 finishes, and the germline J gene fills in the end. J is TRBJ1-1 and V is TRBV6-2 or TRBV6-3, with 8 positions matching TRBD1. The germline gives CDR1 MNHEY, CDR2 SVGEGT. The CDR3 loop spans 15 amino acids. V was pared by 4 bases and J by 1 base, with 5 bases of the junction left unmatched. The CDR3 DNA, read in part, is TGTGCCAGCAGTTCCTTTGGGACAGGGAACACTGAA. It specifies CASSSFGTGNTE. The full CDR3 is CASSSFGTGNTEAFF.

This clone was observed many times. The CDR3 protein is CASSSGSTDTQYF. The CDR3 bases that were read are TGTGCCAGCAGCTCCGGTAGCACAGATACG. The chain carries TRBV7-9 and TRBJ2-3; no definite D call. Read coverage stops 3 residues before the CDR3 terminus; the germline J gene supplies the remainder. Germline assignment: CDR1 SEHNR and CDR2 FQNEAQ (reference sequence). V was trimmed by 4 bases and J by 0 bases, leaving 5 bases between them. The CDR3 consists of 13 residues.

The table lists this clone with many counts. The CDR3 end falls 3 residues outside the read, so it is completed with the germline J gene. The chain employs TRBV7-2 and TRBJ1-4, with D unresolved. V lost 2 bases and J lost 8, with 9 bases in between. Germline CDR1 is SGHTA and CDR2 is FQGNSA. The CDR3 covers 13 residues. The sequenced part of the CDR3 DNA is TGTGCCAGCAGCTTATTTGGAGGGGAAAAA. Its protein is CASSLFGGEK. The whole CDR3 region reads CASSLFGGEKLFF.

This clone has ten or more counts. The read ends 3 residues early relative to the CDR3; the germline J gene fills the gap. The V gene is TRBV3-1 (or the pseudogene TRBV3-2), the J gene TRBJ1-6; D perhaps matches TRBD1 (6 bases). The CDR3 runs to 17 residues. In germline, CDR1 is LGHDT, CDR2 YNNKEL (reference sequence). Trimming stripped 1 base from V and 8 bases from J, with 18 bases between. Incomplete CDR3 DNA: TGTGCCAGCAGCCAAGTTTATTTTGAGGGGGTGGATTCACCC. Protein sequence: CASSQVYFEGVDSP. The whole CDR3 protein is CASSQVYFEGVDSPLHF.

This clone was recorded many times. The CDR3 end lies 3 residues beyond the end of the read and is filled in from the germline J gene. The rearrangement joins TRBV7-3 to TRBJ1-1, with TRBD1 matching over 8 bases. The CDR3 spans 16 residues. With 0 bases clipped from V and 5 bases from J, the junction kept 8 bases outside the gene matches. CDR1 and CDR2 (germline): SGHTA, FQGTGA. The CDR3 loop is CASSLTPGQALTEAFF. Incomplete CDR3 DNA: TGTGCCAGCAGCTTAACGCCGGGACAGGCACTAACTGAA.

In its sample, this clone was seen a few times. The CDR3 extends 3 residues past the end of the read, so its final part is completed from the germline J gene. The chain recombines TRBV18 with TRBJ1-6; 7 nucleotides agree with TRBD1. Losses at the gene ends were 3 bases for V and 11 bases for J; bases not matched to a gene: 10. Germline V gene sequence: CDR1 KGHSH, CDR2 LQKENI. The CDR3 contains 15 residues. The chain's CDR3 is CASSPQGGASPPLHF. The CDR3 bases that were read are TGTGCCAGCTCACCTCAAGGGGGCGCGAGTCCACCC.

This clone was counted many times. The CDR3 is cut off 3 residues early in the read; its end comes from the germline J gene. V and J are TRBV7-2 and TRBJ1-2; D is unresolved. CDR3 size: 13 residues. Germline V gives CDR1 SGHTA, CDR2 FQGNSA. The CDR3 bases that were read are TGTGCCAGCAGCTTACGGGTTTCGTGGGGC. This codes for CASSLRVSWG. The whole CDR3 is CASSLRVSWGYTF.

This clone was detected only a few times. The read gets to within 3 residues of the CDR3 end, and the germline J gene fills in the rest. V usage is TRBV19 and J usage is TRBJ1-4; tentatively, D is TRBD1 (5 bases). This CDR3 contains 19 residues. Germline V gives CDR1 LNHDA, CDR2 SQIVND (reference sequence). Partial CDR3 DNA: TGTGCCAGTAGTACGGGCTCACCCGCAATGGGTATTGGGGCCAACGTA. It encodes CASSTGSPAMGIGANV. The full CDR3 sequence reads CASSTGSPAMGIGANVLFF.

In its sample, this clone was seen many times. The read falls 3 residues short of the CDR3 end, and the missing part is taken from the germline J gene. V and J are TRBV6-1 and TRBJ2-2; unclear D gene. V was clipped by 4 bases and J by 5 bases, with 14 bases between them. The CDR3 is 15 amino acids. Germline-derived CDR1 and CDR2 are MNHNS and SASEGT. The sequenced part of the CDR3 DNA is TGTGCCAGCAGTGTTCCCACCCTACTGACCGGGGAG. It yields the protein CASSVPTLLTGE. The CDR3, in full, reads CASSVPTLLTGELFF.

This clone was counted many times. The CDR3 end lies 3 residues beyond the end of the read and is filled in from the germline J gene. The chain uses TRBV5-1 and TRBJ1-4; 9 bases line up with TRBD1. The CDR3 is 17 amino acids. V was pared by 4 bases and J by 8 bases, with 15 bases of the junction left unmatched. The germline V gene encodes CDR1 SGHRS and CDR2 YFSETQ. The part of the CDR3 DNA that was read is TGCGCCAGCAGCGTGGGACAGGGCCCGCCATTACCCGAAAAA. It translates to CASSVGQGPPLPEK. In full, the CDR3 reads CASSVGQGPPLPEKLFF.

There are many counts of this clone. The read terminates 3 residues before the CDR3 end, so the remaining end is supplied by the germline J gene. The chain uses TRBV13 and TRBJ2-5; weak D call: TRBD1 (5 bases). V lost 4 bases and J lost 0, with 15 bases in between. The germline gives CDR1 PRHDT, CDR2 FYEKMQ (reference sequence). This CDR3 has 16 amino acids. The CDR3 bases that were read are TGTGCCAGCAGCTCTGCGGACACGATGTACCAAGAGACC. It translates to CASSSADTMYQET. The complete CDR3 sequence is CASSSADTMYQETQYF. The full variable domain, in which reference TRBV13 and TRBJ2-5 provide the parts outside the CDR3, is AAGVIQSPRHLIKEKRETATLKCYPIPRHDTVYWYQQGPGQDPQFLISFYEKMQSDKGSIPDRFSAQQFSDYHSELNMSSLELGDSALYFCASSSADTMYQETQYFGPGTRLLVL.

This clone was seen ten or more times. The sequence runs out 3 residues before the end of the CDR3; the remainder is reconstructed from the germline J gene. V and J are TRBV2 and TRBJ2-3, with 11 bases identical to TRBD1. CDR3 length: 14 amino acids. Germline loops: CDR1 SNHLY, CDR2 FYNNEI. V was clipped by 8 bases and J by 5 bases; unmatched bases: 6. The CDR3 spells CASVDRGRKDTQYF. The CDR3 bases that were read are TGTGCCAGCGTGGACAGGGGGCGCAAAGATACG.

This clone was seen a few times. The missing CDR3 end, 3 residues past where the read stops, is filled in from the germline J gene. The gene calls are TRBV11-2 and TRBJ2-1; 11 bases are a match to TRBD1. The CDR3 sequence is 14 residues long. V lost 5 bases to trimming and J lost 9 bases; unmatched junction nucleotides: 6. Germline V gene data show CDR1 as SGHAT and CDR2 as FQNNGV. The sequenced CDR3 bases are TGTGCCAGCAGCGGACAGGGGGCTCGCGGTGAG. As protein: CASSGQGARGE. In full, the CDR3 is CASSGQGARGEQFF.

This clone was detected many times. The read ends 3 residues early relative to the CDR3; the germline J gene fills the gap. The V gene is TRBV7-7, the J gene TRBJ2-5; 15 bases fit TRBD2. The CDR3 contains 16 residues. V was pared by 4 bases and J by 4 bases, with 4 bases of the junction left unmatched. Germline V gene lookup returns CDR1 SSHAT and CDR2 FNYEAQ (reference sequence). The part of the CDR3 DNA that was read is TGTGCCAGCAGCTCACCGGGACTAGCGGGGGGAGAGACC. Translated, it gives CASSSPGLAGGET. The entire CDR3 protein is CASSSPGLAGGETQYF.

The sample holds many counts of this clone. Read sequence stops 3 residues before the CDR3 end, and the germline J gene provides the missing end. The chain combines TRBV20-1 with TRBJ2-6; TRBD1 aligns across 12 bases. The length of the CDR3 is 17 residues. The V gene's germline CDR1 is DFQATT and CDR2 SNEGSKA (reference sequence). The V gene end was trimmed by 4 bases and the J gene end by 0 bases; junction bases not matched to a gene: 4. The CDR3: CSATLGQGASGANVLTF. The sequenced CDR3 bases are TGCAGTGCTACACTGGGACAGGGGGCCTCTGGGGCCAACGTC.

This clone has a count of ten or more. The observed sequence ends 3 residues before the CDR3 terminus, with the missing tail filled in from the germline J gene. The rearrangement uses TRBV19 and TRBJ1-1; D not certain. Trimming removed 4 bases at V and 3 bases at J, with 12 bases between. This CDR3 is built from 14 residues. Germline CDR1 reads LNHDA; CDR2 reads SQIVND (reference sequence). The CDR3 DNA, read in part, is TGTGCCAGTAGTAAAAAGGGCCGCTACACTGAA. Residues: CASSKKGRYTE. The CDR3 reads in full as CASSKKGRYTEAFF.